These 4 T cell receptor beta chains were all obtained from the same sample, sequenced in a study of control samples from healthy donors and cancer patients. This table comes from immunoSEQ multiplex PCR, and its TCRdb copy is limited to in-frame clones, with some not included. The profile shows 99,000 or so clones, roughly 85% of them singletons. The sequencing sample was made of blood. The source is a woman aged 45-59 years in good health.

CDR3 DNA: TGTGCCAGTAAAGGGACAGCTACTGCAACTAATGAAAAACTGTTTTTT. It is translated as CASKGTATATNEKLFF. V and J are TRBV19 and TRBJ1-4; TRBD1 matches at 7 bases. CDR1 is LNHDA, CDR2 SQIVND, per germline (reference sequence). The ends lost 7 bases at V and 0 bases at J; junction bases unmatched: 8. The CDR3 length is 16 residues.

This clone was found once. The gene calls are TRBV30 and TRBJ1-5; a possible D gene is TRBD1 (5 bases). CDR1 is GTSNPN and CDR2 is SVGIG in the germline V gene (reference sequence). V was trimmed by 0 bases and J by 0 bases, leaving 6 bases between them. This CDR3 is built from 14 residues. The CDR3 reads CAWSVGGSNQPQHF. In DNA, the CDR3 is TGTGCCTGGAGTGTTGGGGGTAGCAATCAGCCCCAGCATTTT.

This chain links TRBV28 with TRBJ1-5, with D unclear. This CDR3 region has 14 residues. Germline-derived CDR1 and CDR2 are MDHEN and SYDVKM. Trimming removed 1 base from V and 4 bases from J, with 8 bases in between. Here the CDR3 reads CASSLLAENQPQHF. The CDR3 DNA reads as TGTGCCAGCAGTTTATTGGCAGAAAATCAGCCCCAGCATTTT.

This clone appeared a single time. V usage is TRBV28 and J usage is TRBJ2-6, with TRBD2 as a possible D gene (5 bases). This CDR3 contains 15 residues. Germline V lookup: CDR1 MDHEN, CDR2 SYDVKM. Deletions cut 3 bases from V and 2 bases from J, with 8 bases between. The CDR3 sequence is CASSFVGAGANVLTF. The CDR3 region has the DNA TGTGCCAGCAGTTTTGTGGGAGCTGGGGCCAACGTCCTGACTTTC.